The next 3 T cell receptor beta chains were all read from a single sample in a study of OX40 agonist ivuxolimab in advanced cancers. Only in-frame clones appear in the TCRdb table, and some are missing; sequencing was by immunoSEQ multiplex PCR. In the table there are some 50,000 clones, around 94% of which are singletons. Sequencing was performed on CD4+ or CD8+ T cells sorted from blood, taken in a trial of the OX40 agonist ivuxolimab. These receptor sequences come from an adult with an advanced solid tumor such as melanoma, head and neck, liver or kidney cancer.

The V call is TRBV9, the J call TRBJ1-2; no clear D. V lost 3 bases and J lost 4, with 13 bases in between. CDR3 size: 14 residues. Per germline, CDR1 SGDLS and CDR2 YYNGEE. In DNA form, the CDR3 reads TGTGCCAGCAGCGGACCCACAGACCCCTATGGCTACACCTTC. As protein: CASSGPTDPYGYTF.

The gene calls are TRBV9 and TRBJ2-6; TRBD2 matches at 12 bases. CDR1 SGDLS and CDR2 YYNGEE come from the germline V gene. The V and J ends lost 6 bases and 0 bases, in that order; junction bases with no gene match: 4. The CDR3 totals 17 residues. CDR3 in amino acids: CASTSTSGSSGANVLTF. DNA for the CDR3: TGTGCCAGCACCTCGACTAGCGGGAGCTCTGGGGCCAACGTCCTGACTTTC.

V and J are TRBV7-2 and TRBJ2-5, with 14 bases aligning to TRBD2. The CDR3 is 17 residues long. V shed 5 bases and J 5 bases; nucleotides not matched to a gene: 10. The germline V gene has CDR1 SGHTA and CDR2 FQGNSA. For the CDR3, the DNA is TGTGCCAGCAGCCAGGGACTAGCGGGAGCCCCCCAGGAGACCCAGTACTTC. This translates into CASSQGLAGAPQETQYF.